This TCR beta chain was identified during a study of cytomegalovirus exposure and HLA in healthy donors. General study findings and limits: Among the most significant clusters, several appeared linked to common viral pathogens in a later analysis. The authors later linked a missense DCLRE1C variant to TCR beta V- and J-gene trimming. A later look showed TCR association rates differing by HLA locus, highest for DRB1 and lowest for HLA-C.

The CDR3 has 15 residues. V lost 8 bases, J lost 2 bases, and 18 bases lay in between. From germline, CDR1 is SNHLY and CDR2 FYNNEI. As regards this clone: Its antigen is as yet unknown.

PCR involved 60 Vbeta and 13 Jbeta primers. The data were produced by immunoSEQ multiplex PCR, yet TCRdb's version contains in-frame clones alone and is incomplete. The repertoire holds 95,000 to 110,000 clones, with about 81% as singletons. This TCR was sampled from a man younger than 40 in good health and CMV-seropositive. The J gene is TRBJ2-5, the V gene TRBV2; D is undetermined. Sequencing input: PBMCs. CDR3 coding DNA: TGTGCCAGCGCCAGTCAATCCTCATTACAAGAGACCCAGTACTTC. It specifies CASASQSSLQETQYF.